One sample yielded the 31 T cell receptor beta chains listed below, sequenced in a study of T cells in Graves' hyperthyroidism and ophthalmopathy. Amplification targeted TCR beta CDR3 regions from RNA transcripts. HTBI primers drove first-round RT-PCR of the TCR CDR3. TCRdb recomputed calls from the multiplex PCR reads with MiXCR, one row per CDR3 protein. This table holds about 580,000 distinct CDR3 sequences, roughly 14% found once. Sequencing was performed on blood. These receptors came from a woman aged 25 to 39 with Graves' hyperthyroidism that later progressed to Graves' ophthalmopathy.

This clonotype was picked up many times. The V gene is TRBV24-1, the J gene TRBJ2-5; 8 nucleotides align to TRBD2. CDR3 length: 15 amino acids. V was pared by 1 base and J by 5 bases, with 5 bases of the junction left unmatched. Germline lookup yields CDR1 KGHDR and CDR2 SFDVKD. In nucleotides, the CDR3 is TGTGCCACCAGTGATTTTACTAGCGGAGGGGAGACCCAGTACTTC. It encodes CATSDFTSGGETQYF.

The chain has TRBV20-1 and TRBJ1-5; D is uncertain. The V gene lost 4 bases and the J gene lost 0 bases, with 10 bases spanning the gap. Per the germline V gene, CDR1 is DFQATT and CDR2 is SNEGSKA (reference sequence). The CDR3 totals 14 residues. CDR3 nucleotides: TGCAGTGCTACTTCTGGGTCTAGCAATCAGCCCCAGCATTTT. The encoded protein is CSATSGSSNQPQHF.

This clonotype has ten or more counts. V usage is TRBV12-3 or TRBV12-4 and J usage is TRBJ2-6, with a weak D call TRBD2 (5 bases). The CDR3 is 15 residues long. V was clipped by 6 bases and J by 0 bases, with 9 bases between them. The CDR3 DNA reads as TGTGCCAGCAGGCCTACTAGCTCTGGGGCCAACGTCCTGACTTTC. Residues: CASRPTSSGANVLTF.

The table lists this clonotype with many counts. Here the CDR3 reads CASSPGSTYNEQFF. In nucleotides, the CDR3 is TGTGCCAGCAGCCCAGGCTCCACCTACAATGAGCAGTTCTTC. The chain employs TRBV12-3 or TRBV12-4 and TRBJ2-1, with no clear D. Deletions cut 6 bases from V and 2 bases from J, with 11 bases between. The CDR3 consists of 14 residues.

This clonotype has a handful of counts. V and J are TRBV27 and TRBJ1-5; D unresolved. Trimming removed 5 bases from V and 7 bases from J, with 12 bases in between. CDR3 length equals 13 residues. Germline V gene lookup returns CDR1 MNHEY and CDR2 SMNVEV (reference sequence). The CDR3 protein is CASSPPGGQPQHF. The CDR3 coding sequence is TGTGCCAGCAGTCCCCCCGGAGGCCAGCCCCAGCATTTT.

This clonotype was seen many times. The V gene is TRBV29-1, the J gene TRBJ1-1; D possibly corresponds to TRBD1 (5 bases). V was shortened by 5 bases and J by 2 bases, with 15 bases between the two germline ends. Germline CDR1 and CDR2: SQVTM and ANQGSEA. This CDR3 is built from 14 residues. CDR3 sequence: CSVPREGRNTEAFF. CDR3 DNA: TGCAGCGTTCCCCGAGAGGGGAGAAACACTGAAGCTTTCTTT.

This clonotype was observed a few times. The rearrangement links TRBV7-2 to TRBJ2-1; D not resolved. CDR1 is SGHTA and CDR2 is FQGNSA in the germline V gene. This CDR3 region has 16 residues. V was shortened by 5 bases and J by 0 bases, with 14 bases between the two germline ends. CDR3: CASSPPITVSYNEQFF. CDR3 DNA: TGTGCCAGCAGCCCCCCAATAACGGTCTCCTACAATGAGCAGTTCTTC.

In its sample, this clonotype was seen many times. This chain connects TRBV5-1 to TRBJ2-1; either TRBD1 or TRBD2 may fit D (6 bases each). CDR3 length: 14 amino acids. In germline, CDR1 is SGHRS, CDR2 YFSETQ. V was shortened by 1 base and J by 7 bases, with 12 bases between the two germline ends. CDR3 amino acids: CASSLSQGRNEQFF. In DNA form, the CDR3 reads TGCGCCAGCAGCTTGTCGCAGGGGAGGAATGAGCAGTTCTTC.

This clonotype was counted only a few times. This chain uses TRBV29-1 with TRBJ2-1; 9 bases line up with TRBD1. CDR1 SQVTM and CDR2 ANQGSEA come from the germline V gene. V trimming: 6 bases; J trimming: 0 bases; junction bases outside the gene matches: 9. This CDR3 is built from 16 residues. The CDR3 bases are TGCAGCGTCCCGGGACAGGGATCGAGCTCCTACAATGAGCAGTTCTTC. It translates to CSVPGQGSSSYNEQFF.

This clonotype was seen at least ten times. The chain combines TRBV10-1 with TRBJ2-5, with D possibly TRBD2 on 5 matching bases. The CDR3 runs 13 residues. Germline-derived CDR1 and CDR2 are WNHNN and SYGVQD (reference sequence). The V end lost 4 bases, the J end lost 2 bases, and 8 bases lay between the germline ends. This chain's CDR3 is CASSADFQETQYF. In DNA, the CDR3 is TGCGCCAGCAGTGCGGACTTTCAAGAGACCCAGTACTTC.

This clonotype has more than one count but fewer than ten. The CDR3 DNA is TGTGCCAGCAGCATCGGACAGATAACGGGTGTAGAGGGGAATGAAAAACTGTTTTTT. Protein product: CASSIGQITGVEGNEKLFF. The genes are TRBV7-9 and TRBJ1-4; D might be TRBD1 (6 bases). V was clipped by 5 bases and J by 5 bases, with 27 bases between them. Germline CDR1 reads SEHNR; CDR2 reads FQNEAQ (reference sequence). This CDR3 comprises 19 residues.

This clonotype was seen ten or more times. The gene calls are TRBV6-1 and TRBJ2-7; D remains unclear. The germline V gene has CDR1 MNHNS and CDR2 SASEGT. Trimming shortened V by 8 bases and J by 5 bases, and 10 bases separated the two germline ends. CDR3 size: 11 residues. CDR3: CASGQFDEQYF. The DNA for the CDR3 is TGTGCCAGCGGCCAGTTTGACGAGCAGTACTTC.

The chain uses TRBV3-1 and TRBJ1-1, with 7 bases matching TRBD1. Trimming at V came to 3 bases and at J to 8 bases, leaving 6 bases not matched to a gene. Germline values: CDR1 LGHDT, CDR2 YNNKEL (reference sequence). The CDR3 consists of 13 residues. The CDR3 sequence: CASSQAGTAEAFF. CDR3 in DNA: TGTGCCAGCAGCCAGGCGGGGACAGCGGAAGCTTTCTTT.

In its sample, this clonotype was seen many times. The CDR3 nucleotides read TGCGCCAGCACCGAAAGGACAGGGGATTGGGAAGAGACCCAGTACTTC. Translation gives CASTERTGDWEETQYF. The chain joins TRBV5-1 to TRBJ2-5; TRBD1 matches 9 bases. The CDR3 has 16 amino acids. V was clipped by 6 bases and J by 3 bases; unmatched bases: 12. Per germline, CDR1 SGHRS and CDR2 YFSETQ.

The chain employs TRBV5-1 and TRBJ2-5; possibly TRBD1 for D (6 bases). Trimming pared 2 bases from V and 3 bases from J, leaving 14 bases between. This CDR3 is built from 15 residues. Per germline, CDR1 SGHRS and CDR2 YFSETQ. CDR3 DNA: TGCGCCAGCAGCTTTAGGGTCAACAGGGAAGAGACCCAGTACTTC. It specifies CASSFRVNREETQYF.

The V and J genes are TRBV11-2 and TRBJ2-5, with 8 bases matching TRBD2. Germline V gives CDR1 SGHAT, CDR2 FQNNGV. The CDR3 totals 16 residues. The V gene end was trimmed by 3 bases and the J gene end by 2 bases; junction bases not matched to a gene: 8. CDR3 protein: CASSLDTAGEQETQYF. CDR3 bases: TGTGCCAGCAGCTTGGATACAGCGGGAGAGCAAGAGACCCAGTACTTC. Based on the CDR3 plus reference TRBV11-2 and TRBJ2-5, the full variable domain is EAGVAQSPRYKIIEKRQSVAFWCNPISGHATLYWYQQILGQGPKLLIQFQNNGVVDDSQLPKDRFSAERLKGVDSTLKIQPAKLEDSAVYLCASSLDTAGEQETQYFGPGTRLLVL.

This clonotype was counted many times. The chain joins TRBV11-2 to TRBJ2-1, with D perhaps TRBD2 (5 bases). Germline V gives CDR1 SGHAT, CDR2 FQNNGV. The CDR3 covers 16 residues. V gave up 6 bases and J gave up 4 bases, with 19 bases separating them. The CDR3 loop reads CASRTLRGRVYNEQFF. Written as DNA, the CDR3 is TGTGCCAGCAGGACTTTACGTGGGCGGGTTTACAATGAGCAGTTCTTC.

This clonotype was detected ten times or more. The chain recombines TRBV7-2 with TRBJ2-6; 8 bases are shared with TRBD1. The trim removed 6 bases at V and 4 bases at J, leaving 5 bases unmatched. There are 15 residues in the CDR3. Germline V gene sequence: CDR1 SGHTA, CDR2 FQGNSA. DNA for the CDR3: TGTGCCAGCAGACTGACAGGGGAAGGGGCCAACGTCCTGACTTTC. Protein: CASRLTGEGANVLTF.

V gene TRBV9 combines with J gene TRBJ1-1; no definite D call. The V end lost 0 bases, the J end lost 1 base, and 7 bases lay between the germline ends. The length of the CDR3 is 14 residues. Looked up from germline, CDR1 is SGDLS and CDR2 is YYNGEE. The CDR3: CASSVAPENTEAFF. Written as DNA, the CDR3 is TGTGCCAGCAGCGTAGCTCCAGAGAACACTGAAGCTTTCTTT.

This clonotype was detected only a few times. V is TRBV5-1 and J is TRBJ1-2; D is uncertain. The germline V gene has CDR1 SGHRS and CDR2 YFSETQ. V lost 4 bases to trimming and J lost 4 bases, with 8 bases between them. The CDR3 spans 12 residues. CDR3 region: CASSGDFYGYTF. DNA of the CDR3: TGCGCCAGCAGCGGGGATTTCTATGGCTACACCTTC.

This clonotype occurred many times. The CDR3 region has the DNA TGTGCCAGCAGCTTAGGGGCTAGCGGGAAAACAGATACGCAGTATTTT. Translation gives CASSLGASGKTDTQYF. This chain uses TRBV7-9 with TRBJ2-3; 9 nucleotides agree with TRBD2. This CDR3 has 16 amino acids. Germline trimming cut 1 base from V and 3 bases from J; bases unmatched to any gene: 5. CDR1 and CDR2 from the germline V gene are SEHNR and FQNEAQ (reference sequence).

The rearrangement uses TRBV6-1 and TRBJ1-1, with D possibly matching TRBD1 (6 bases). This CDR3 contains 14 residues. V was pared by 3 bases and J by 2 bases, with 10 bases between. Looked up from germline, CDR1 is MNHNS and CDR2 is SASEGT. The CDR3 reads CASSDQGTNTEAFF. The CDR3 bases are TGTGCCAGCAGTGATCAGGGGACCAACACTGAAGCTTTCTTT.

A few counts support this clonotype. CDR3 sequence reads: CSAHRTGMTDTQYF. The DNA for the CDR3 is TGCAGTGCTCATCGGACAGGGATGACAGATACGCAGTATTTT. The chain joins TRBV20-1 to TRBJ2-3, with TRBD1 matching over 8 bases. With V trimmed by 5 bases and J by 3 bases, 7 bases remained unmatched. This CDR3 region has 14 residues. Germline assignment: CDR1 DFQATT and CDR2 SNEGSKA (reference sequence).

CDR3 DNA: TGTGCCAGCAGTTTCCCCCCCGGTTCTGGGGCCAACGTCCTGACTTTC. Its protein product is CASSFPPGSGANVLTF. The V gene is TRBV3-1, the J gene TRBJ2-6; D remains unclear. The CDR3 is 16 residues long. V was trimmed by 6 bases and J by 1 base, leaving 13 bases between them. Germline-derived CDR1 and CDR2 are LGHDT and YNNKEL (reference sequence).

This clonotype was recorded at least ten times. The rearrangement uses TRBV19 and TRBJ2-3; D may be TRBD1 or TRBD2 (5 bases each). V lost 5 bases and J 5 bases, leaving 11 bases between the germline ends. Per the germline V gene, CDR1 is LNHDA and CDR2 is SQIVND (reference sequence). CDR3 length equals 13 residues. The CDR3 DNA is TGTGCCAGTAGTTTCCGGGACCGAGATACGCAGTATTTT. Protein sequence: CASSFRDRDTQYF.

The table lists this clonotype with many counts. The chain uses TRBV2 and TRBJ2-7; TRBD2 agrees at 8 bases. The J segment lost 4 bases and the V segment lost 6 bases, leaving 11 bases of the junction unmatched. The V gene's germline CDR1 is SNHLY and CDR2 FYNNEI. This CDR3 has 15 amino acids. The CDR3 spells CASRFRLAPYYEQYF. CDR3 bases: TGTGCCAGCAGATTCCGACTAGCGCCTTATTACGAGCAGTACTTC.

The V gene is TRBV20-1, the J gene TRBJ1-5; possibly TRBD1 for D (5 bases). Germline CDR1 and CDR2: DFQATT and SNEGSKA (reference sequence). The CDR3 is made up of 18 amino acids. V shed 3 bases and J shed 0 bases, with 21 bases lying between them. CDR3 amino acids: CSASRHGGILSSNQPQHF. Here the CDR3 DNA reads TGCAGTGCTAGCAGACACGGGGGAATTCTGAGTAGCAATCAGCCCCAGCATTTT.

This clonotype showed up many times. V gene TRBV28 combines with J gene TRBJ2-2; D uncertain. Deletions cut 5 bases from V and 3 bases from J, with 4 bases between. Looked up from germline, CDR1 is MDHEN and CDR2 is SYDVKM. The CDR3 spans 12 residues. The CDR3 is CASSTDTGELFF. The DNA of the CDR3 is TGTGCCAGCAGTACCGACACCGGGGAGCTGTTTTTT.

This clonotype was seen many times. V is TRBV20-1 and J is TRBJ1-2, with TRBD1 matching 9 bases. The CDR3 is 13 residues long. V trimming: 8 bases; J trimming: 3 bases; junction bases outside the gene matches: 7. CDR1 is DFQATT, CDR2 SNEGSKA, per germline (reference sequence). The CDR3 sequence: CSSTRQGDYGYTF. The CDR3 nucleotides are TGCAGTTCAACGCGACAGGGGGACTATGGCTACACCTTC.

Concerning this clonotype: A much larger clonotype is one base distant, so this may be a read error. The chain uses TRBV14 and TRBJ1-2; 7 nucleotides match TRBD1. The CDR3 length is 14 residues. Germline V lookup: CDR1 SGHDN, CDR2 FVKESK. CDR3 sequence: CAGSPLGGAGGYTF. CDR3 coding DNA: TGTGCCGGCAGCCCCCTAGGGGGCGCGGGAGGCTACACCTTC.

This clonotype showed up many times. This sequence joins TRBV28 and TRBJ1-1; 8 bases agree with TRBD1. With V trimmed by 6 bases and J by 4 bases, 10 bases remained unmatched. This CDR3 has 15 residues. The germline gives CDR1 MDHEN, CDR2 SYDVKM. Written as DNA, the CDR3 is TGTGCCAGCAGCCCGCCTAAGACAGGGGTCACTGAAGCTTTCTTT. This codes for CASSPPKTGVTEAFF.